These 18 T cell receptor beta chains were sequenced from one sample in a study of T-cell reconstitution after alpha-beta-depleted transplantation in children. Preparation of the TCRbeta library used unique molecular identifiers. MiXCR, run by TCRdb on the PCR reads, gives a single entry per CDR3 protein. The sample yields some 280,000 distinct CDR3 sequences, 9.9% seen once. Sample: PBMCs from the stem cell graft donor, taken from the stem cell graft. The receptor source for this set is a human donor who donated a stem cell graft to a child with SCID.

This clonotype was seen at least ten times. The chain is built from TRBV4-1 and TRBJ2-1; possible D gene TRBD2, 5 bases. V lost 1 base and J lost 0, with 7 bases in between. Germline CDR1 reads MGHRA; CDR2 reads YSYEKL. The CDR3 length is 15 residues. The CDR3 reads CASSQVGSSYNEQFF. The CDR3 DNA reads TGCGCCAGCAGCCAAGTAGGGAGCTCCTACAATGAGCAGTTCTTC.

The V call is TRBV7-8, the J call TRBJ1-5; 8 bases are a match to TRBD1. The CDR3 sequence is 14 residues long. The ends lost 3 bases at V and 8 bases at J; junction bases unmatched: 6. The germline gives CDR1 SGHVS, CDR2 FQNEAQ. The CDR3 nucleotides read TGTGCCAGCAGCTTGACAGGGGTTGGAGAGCCCCAGCATTTT. Translating gives CASSLTGVGEPQHF. Full variable domain (missing parts from reference TRBV7-8 and TRBJ1-5): GAGVSQSPRYKVAKRGQDVALRCDPISGHVSLFWYQQALGQGPEFLTYFQNEAQLDKSGLPSDRFFAERPEGSVSTLKIQRTQQEDSAVYLCASSLTGVGEPQHFGDGTRLSIL.

This clonotype was counted many times. J is TRBJ1-3 and V is TRBV5-5; D is perhaps TRBD1 (5 bases). V lost 0 bases, J lost 7 bases, and 11 bases lay in between. From germline, CDR1 is SGHKS and CDR2 YYEKEE (reference sequence). The CDR3 sequence is 14 residues long. The CDR3: CASSLVGEENTIYF. The CDR3 DNA follows: TGTGCCAGCAGCTTGGTAGGGGAAGAGAACACCATATATTTT.

This clonotype came up many times. The rearrangement joins TRBV6-5 to TRBJ2-7; 11 bases fit TRBD2. After removal of 6 bases from V and 6 bases from J, the junction contained 10 bases not matched to a gene. The CDR3 sequence is 15 residues long. CDR1 is MNHEY, CDR2 SVGAGI, per germline. The CDR3 bases are TGTGCCAGCAGCCCGTATAGCGGGGGGGCCTTCGAGCAGTACTTC. Its translation: CASSPYSGGAFEQYF.

In this sample, this clonotype turned up a few times. The rearrangement links TRBV7-9 to TRBJ1-6; D gene ambiguous. Germline CDR1 reads SEHNR; CDR2 reads FQNEAQ (reference sequence). The CDR3 totals 11 residues. Trimming took off 1 base at V and 10 bases at J, with 2 bases between the two ends. CDR3 DNA sequence: TGTGCCAGCAGCTTAGGGTCACCCCTCCACTTT. Encoded protein: CASSLGSPLHF. Complete variable domain (other parts from reference TRBV7-9 and TRBJ1-6): DTGVSQNPRHKITKRGQNVTFRCDPISEHNRLYWYRQTLGQGPEFLTYFQNEAQLEKSRLLSDRFSAERPKGSFSTLEIQRTEQGDSAMYLCASSLGSPLHFGNGTRLTVT.

About this clonotype: A much larger clone differs by one base, so this may be a read error. The V and J genes are TRBV20-1 and TRBJ2-1; D is ambiguous. This CDR3 is built from 12 residues. Looked up from germline, CDR1 is DFQATT and CDR2 is SNEGSKA (reference sequence). The CDR3 loop reads CSARKQGNDQFF. The CDR3 DNA reads as TGCAGTGCTAGAAAACAAGGCAATGATCAGTTCTTC.

This clonotype occurred many times. The chain is built from TRBV12-3 or TRBV12-4 and TRBJ2-5; D is perhaps TRBD1 (6 bases). V was cut by 5 bases and J by 2 bases, with 15 bases left in between. The CDR3 length is 15 residues. CDR3: CASSRTMDRQETQYF. The DNA for the CDR3 is TGTGCCAGCAGTCGAACTATGGACAGACAAGAGACCCAGTACTTC.

The J gene is TRBJ1-5, the V gene TRBV12-3 or TRBV12-4; 7 bases align to TRBD1. V lost 1 base, J lost 7 bases, and 10 bases stayed unmatched. CDR3 length: 16 residues. The CDR3 coding sequence is TGTGCCAGCAGTTTAGGCCCACAGGGGTTCGGGCAGCCCCAGCATTTT. Translation: CASSLGPQGFGQPQHF.

This rearrangement joins TRBV5-1 to TRBJ2-1, with 10 bases that match TRBD1. CDR1 is SGHRS, CDR2 YFSETQ, per germline. The CDR3 contains 16 residues. V gave up 0 bases and J gave up 5 bases; unmatched junction bases: 5. CDR3 nucleotides: TGCGCCAGCAGCTTGGCCGGGACAGGGGCAAACAATGAGCAGTTCTTC. Protein sequence: CASSLAGTGANNEQFF.

This clonotype appeared a few times. The gene calls are TRBV27 and TRBJ2-7; the D gene could be TRBD1 or TRBD2 (5 bases each). This CDR3 has 15 amino acids. Germline V gene data show CDR1 as MNHEY and CDR2 as SMNVEV (reference sequence). V lost 0 bases, J lost 1 base, and 10 bases lay in between. CDR3 coding DNA: TGTGCCAGCAGTTTATCGTGGGGGAATTCCTACGAGCAGTACTTC. Amino acids: CASSLSWGNSYEQYF.

V usage is TRBV12-3 or TRBV12-4 and J usage is TRBJ2-1; possible D gene TRBD1, 6 bases. This CDR3 spans 15 amino acids. V gave up 3 bases and J gave up 4 bases, with 13 bases separating them. Here the CDR3 DNA reads TGTGCCAGCAGTTTGTCGCAGGGGCATTACAATGAGCAGTTCTTC. Translation: CASSLSQGHYNEQFF.

The chain recombines TRBV7-9 with TRBJ2-7, with 8 bases aligning to TRBD1. CDR3 length: 17 residues. Germline V CDR1 and CDR2: SEHNR, FQNEAQ (reference sequence). J gave up 2 bases and V 1 base, and 10 bases lay outside the gene matches. The CDR3 loop reads CASSLGSSGQGTYEQYF. The DNA of the CDR3 is TGTGCCAGCAGCTTAGGGTCGTCAGGACAGGGTACCTACGAGCAGTACTTC.

This clonotype appeared many times. The rearrangement uses TRBV5-1 and TRBJ1-1; a weak D match, TRBD1 (5 bases). This CDR3 region has 17 residues. Germline-derived CDR1 and CDR2 are SGHRS and YFSETQ. Trimming stripped 3 bases from V and 0 bases from J, with 18 bases between. CDR3 DNA: TGCGCCAGCAGCTCTAACCGGGACGCTTACATGAACACTGAAGCTTTCTTT. Protein sequence: CASSSNRDAYMNTEAFF.

The chain combines TRBV10-1 with TRBJ2-1; either TRBD1 or TRBD2 may supply D (6 bases each). V was cut by 0 bases and J by 4 bases, with 13 bases left in between. The germline gives CDR1 WNHNN, CDR2 SYGVQD (reference sequence). This CDR3 is 16 amino acids long. The CDR3 region is CASSESRGGPYNEQFF. The CDR3, as DNA: TGCGCCAGCAGTGAGTCGAGAGGGGGGCCTTACAATGAGCAGTTCTTC.

V usage is TRBV3-1 and J usage is TRBJ1-2; D call uncertain. Germline-derived CDR1 and CDR2 are LGHDT and YNNKEL (reference sequence). V was trimmed by 1 base and J by 2 bases, leaving 8 bases between them. This CDR3 has 14 residues. In nucleotides, the CDR3 is TGTGCCAGCAGCCAAGGGTACCGCAACTATGGCTACACCTTC. Translating gives CASSQGYRNYGYTF.

The chain combines TRBV2 with TRBJ2-1, with 10 bases matching TRBD1. This CDR3 comprises 12 residues. After removal of 10 bases from V and 16 bases from J, the junction contained 13 bases not matched to a gene. Germline assignment: CDR1 SNHLY and CDR2 FYNNEI. The CDR3 reads CANIPPTGGVFF. Written as DNA, the CDR3 is TGTGCCAACATCCCACCGACAGGGGGCGTTTTCTTC.

Comments on this clonotype: This CDR3 is missing its conserved last phenylalanine or tryptophan, likely due to a read error. The V gene is TRBV7-9, the J gene TRBJ2-7, with a possible D match to TRBD1 (5 bases). V lost 6 bases to trimming and J lost 3 bases, with 12 bases between them. There are 13 residues in the CDR3. The germline V gene encodes CDR1 SEHNR and CDR2 FQNEAQ (reference sequence). The CDR3 bases are TGTGCCAGCAGTCCGACAACAGGCTACGAGCAGTACTAC. As protein: CASSPTTGYEQYY.

At least ten counts were recorded for this clonotype. This chain uses TRBV29-1 with TRBJ2-1; 10 positions match TRBD2. V was pared by 1 base and J by 3 bases, with 3 bases of the junction left unmatched. The CDR3 is made up of 15 amino acids. Germline assignment: CDR1 SQVTM and CDR2 ANQGSEA. This CDR3 is CSVEVSGGLYNEQFF. CDR3 coding DNA: TGCAGCGTTGAAGTTAGCGGGGGGCTCTACAATGAGCAGTTCTTC.